These T cell receptor beta chains were read from a single sample in a study of blood T cells in healthy people across ages. A single record per CDR3 protein comes from TCRdb applying MiXCR to the 5' RACE reads. The sample has about 1.5 million distinct CDR3 sequences; 40% to 45% are singletons. The sample was blood. These receptor sequences come from a woman aged 18-29 years in good health. The CDR3 runs from the conserved cysteine through the conserved F or W. Fields, in order: J gene, D gene, clone size, V gene, CDR3 DNA, CDR3 protein. A D gene is named only where the DNA matches it firmly. The size field is filled for only some rows; it gives once, few, many or a size class.

TRBJ2-1,.,.,TRBV7-9,TGTGCCAGCAGCTTTCGCCGGTCGGGGCAGGAGCAGTTCTTC,CASSFRRSGQEQFF
TRBJ1-5,TRBD1,.,TRBV6-2/TRBV6-3,TGTGCCAGCAGTTACACGACAGGGGATCAGCCCCAGCATTTT,CASSYTTGDQPQHF
TRBJ2-1,TRBD2,few,TRBV7-2,TGTGCCAGCAGCTTAGCGTCCATTTTAGCGGGGGGCTACAATGAGCAGTTCTTC,CASSLASILAGGYNEQFF
TRBJ2-7,.,.,TRBV4-3,TGCGCCAGCAGCCAAGTGGTGGGGGTCTACGAGCAGTACTTC,CASSQVVGVYEQYF
TRBJ1-2,.,.,TRBV20-1,TGCAGTGCTAAAGACAGGACTTATGGCTACGCCTTC,CSAKDRTYGYAF
TRBJ2-2,.,.,TRBV5-1,TGCGCCAGCAACGCCCGAGGATCAACCGGGGAGCTGTTTTTT,CASNARGSTGELFF
TRBJ2-3,TRBD2,few,TRBV3-1,TGTGCCAGCAGCCCCGCGGTGGCGGGAGGCCGGGTAAAGTCTCCAGATACGCAGTATTTT,CASSPAVAGGRVKSPDTQYF
TRBJ1-1,.,.,TRBV5-6,TGTGCCAGCAGCGTGGGGGCGGTAAGCACTGAAGCTTTCTTT,CASSVGAVSTEAFF
TRBJ2-5,.,.,TRBV7-9,TGTGCCAGCAGCTTCCTCGGACAGACCCAAGAGACCCAGTACTTC,CASSFLGQTQETQYF
TRBJ1-1,.,.,TRBV11-2,TGTGCCAGCAGCTTGATGGGGAGAGCTTTCTTT,CASSLMGRAFF
TRBJ1-6,.,few,TRBV6-5,TGTGCCAGCAGTTACGTTCAGAGTCACTATAATTCACCCCTCCACTTT,CASSYVQSHYNSPLHF
TRBJ2-5,.,once,TRBV9,TGTGCCAGCAGCGTAGGGTCGGAACAAGAGACCCAGTACTTC,CASSVGSEQETQYF
TRBJ1-5,.,.,TRBV6-2/TRBV6-3,TGTGCCAGCAGTAGAACGGGCCACCGGAGTCAGCCCCAGCATTTT,CASSRTGHRSQPQHF
TRBJ1-1,.,once,TRBV7-2,TGTGCCAGCAGCTTAAAATTCGGCCCGAACACTGAAACTTTCTTT,CASSLKFGPNTETFF
TRBJ1-6,.,few,TRBV12-3/TRBV12-4,TGTGCCAGCAGTACTACCCATTCACCCCTCCACTTT,CASSTTHSPLHF
TRBJ2-7,TRBD2,.,TRBV5-1,TGCGCCAGCAGCTTGACTAGCGGGGGCTACTACAATGAGCAGTACTTC,CASSLTSGGYYNEQYF
TRBJ2-3,TRBD2,.,TRBV28,TGTGCCAGCAGTCACGGGGGGTCGGATACGCAGTATTTT,CASSHGGSDTQYF
TRBJ2-3,.,.,TRBV12-3/TRBV12-4,TGTGCCAGCAGTTCGGGTCCCGGGAATACGCAGTATTTT,CASSSGPGNTQYF
TRBJ2-3,TRBD2,few,TRBV3-1,TGTGCCAGCAGCCGCCGACTAGCGTCAGATACGCAGTATTTT,CASSRRLASDTQYF
TRBJ2-6,.,.,TRBV5-5,TGTGCCAGCAGCAATCAGGCTGGGGCCAACGTCCTGACTTTC,CASSNQAGANVLTF
TRBJ1-5,.,.,TRBV25-1,TGTGCCAGCAGCCCGAGACAGGACCAGAATCAGCCCCAGCATTTT,CASSPRQDQNQPQHF
TRBJ1-2,.,.,TRBV3-1,TGTGCCAGCAGCCAAAGAGGGGAGAACTATGGCTACACCTTC,CASSQRGENYGYTF
TRBJ1-2,.,.,TRBV15,TGTGCCACCAGCAGAGATTTTGCGGCTTATGGCTACACCTTC,CATSRDFAAYGYTF
TRBJ2-7,TRBD2,few,TRBV27,TGTGCCAGCAGTTTCAGACTAGCGGGAGGTGGCGAGCAGTACTTC,CASSFRLAGGGEQYF
TRBJ1-1,.,.,TRBV20-1,TGCAGTGCTAGAGTTGGGGTCACTGAAGCTTTCTTT,CSARVGVTEAFF
TRBJ1-1,.,.,TRBV6-2/TRBV6-3,TGTGCCAGCAGTCAACAGGGTTACACTGAAGCTTTCTTT,CASSQQGYTEAFF
TRBJ2-5,.,.,TRBV20-1,TGCAGTGCTAGAGATCCCATGGGTGGGGGCCCCCAAGAGACCCAGTACTTC,CSARDPMGGGPQETQYF
TRBJ2-2,.,few,TRBV9,TGTGCCAGCAGCGGGGACGTCGCTTCCACCGGGGAGCTGTTTTTT,CASSGDVASTGELFF
TRBJ2-7,TRBD2,few,TRBV6-1,TGTGCCAGCACGTGGCGGGGGGCCTCCTACGAGCAGTACTTC,CASTWRGASYEQYF
TRBJ2-7,TRBD2,.,TRBV20-1,TGCAGTGCCGAAGAGGGACTAGCGGGAGGCAGTGGCTACGAGCAGTACTTC,CSAEEGLAGGSGYEQYF
TRBJ2-7,.,.,TRBV7-2,TGTGCCGGCAGCCCACAGGGTGGCGAGCAGTACTTC,CAGSPQGGEQYF
TRBJ1-2,.,.,TRBV20-1,TGCAGTGCTAGAGAGAAGGGAACCTATGGCTACACCTTC,CSAREKGTYGYTF
TRBJ2-2,.,few,TRBV28,TGTGCCAGCAGTCGCCCAGTCGGAGCTGAACCCACGCGGACCGGGGAGCTGTTTTTT,CASSRPVGAEPTRTGELFF
TRBJ1-1,.,few,TRBV10-2,TGCGCCACCACGGAGATTGTGAACACTGAAGCTTTCTTT,CATTEIVNTEAFF
TRBJ2-1,.,.,TRBV12-3/TRBV12-4,TGTGCCAGCAGCCCCCCGGCAACGGGTGAGCGGTTCTTC,CASSPPATGERFF
TRBJ2-3,.,once,TRBV6-6,TGTGCCATCTCAGGGAAGGGGAGCCCAGATACGCAGTATTTT,CAISGKGSPDTQYF
TRBJ2-7,.,.,TRBV10-3,TGTGCCATCAGTGAGTCGGTGGCCCTCTACGAGCAGTACTTC,CAISESVALYEQYF